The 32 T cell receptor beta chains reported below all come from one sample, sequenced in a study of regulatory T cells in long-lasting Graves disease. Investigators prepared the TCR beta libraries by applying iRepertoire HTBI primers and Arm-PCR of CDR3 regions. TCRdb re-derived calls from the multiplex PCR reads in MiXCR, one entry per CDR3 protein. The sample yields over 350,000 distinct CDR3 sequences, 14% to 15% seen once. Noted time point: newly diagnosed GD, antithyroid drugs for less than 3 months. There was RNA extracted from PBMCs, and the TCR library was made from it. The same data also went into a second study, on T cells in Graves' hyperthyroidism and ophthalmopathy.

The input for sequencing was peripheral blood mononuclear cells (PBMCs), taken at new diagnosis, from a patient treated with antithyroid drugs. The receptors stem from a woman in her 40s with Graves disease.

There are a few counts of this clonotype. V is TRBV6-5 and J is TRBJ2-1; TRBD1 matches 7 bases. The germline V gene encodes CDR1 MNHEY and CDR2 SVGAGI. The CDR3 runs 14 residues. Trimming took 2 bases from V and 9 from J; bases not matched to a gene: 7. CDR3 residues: CASSYGTAIVEQFF. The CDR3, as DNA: TGTGCCAGCAGTTACGGGACAGCAATAGTTGAGCAGTTCTTC.

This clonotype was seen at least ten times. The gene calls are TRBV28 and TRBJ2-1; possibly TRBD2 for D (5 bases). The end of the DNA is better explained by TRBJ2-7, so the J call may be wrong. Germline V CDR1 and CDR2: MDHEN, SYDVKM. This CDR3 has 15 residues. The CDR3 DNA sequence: TGTGCCAGCAGTCCCGTGGCCGGACTCCGACCCGAGCAGTACTTC. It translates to CASSPVAGLRPEQYF.

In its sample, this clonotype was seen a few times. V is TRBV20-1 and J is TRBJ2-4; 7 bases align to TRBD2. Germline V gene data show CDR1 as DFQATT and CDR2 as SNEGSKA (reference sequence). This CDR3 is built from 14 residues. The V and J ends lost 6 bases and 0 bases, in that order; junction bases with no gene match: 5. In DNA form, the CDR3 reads TGCAGTGCCCAACTAGCGTTAGCCAAAAACATTCAGTACTTC. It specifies CSAQLALAKNIQYF.

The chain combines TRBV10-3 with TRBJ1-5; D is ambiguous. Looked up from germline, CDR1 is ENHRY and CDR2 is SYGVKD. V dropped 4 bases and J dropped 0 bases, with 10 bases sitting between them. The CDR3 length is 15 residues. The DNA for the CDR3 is TGTGCCATCAGTGGCAGTATGACTAGCAATCAGCCCCAGCATTTT. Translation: CAISGSMTSNQPQHF.

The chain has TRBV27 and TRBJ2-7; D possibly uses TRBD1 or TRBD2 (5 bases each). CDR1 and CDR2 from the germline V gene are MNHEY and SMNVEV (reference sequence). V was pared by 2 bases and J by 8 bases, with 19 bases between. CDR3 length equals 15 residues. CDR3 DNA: TGTGCCAGCAGTTTAGTTGCGGGTGGCAAGGACAAGCAGTACTTC. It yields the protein CASSLVAGGKDKQYF.

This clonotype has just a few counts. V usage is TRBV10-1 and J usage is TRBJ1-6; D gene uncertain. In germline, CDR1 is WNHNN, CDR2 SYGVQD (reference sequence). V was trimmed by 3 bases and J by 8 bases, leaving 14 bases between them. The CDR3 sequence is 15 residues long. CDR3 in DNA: TGCGCCAGCAGTGAAACCGGACGGGGTTATTCACCCCTCCACTTT. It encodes CASSETGRGYSPLHF.

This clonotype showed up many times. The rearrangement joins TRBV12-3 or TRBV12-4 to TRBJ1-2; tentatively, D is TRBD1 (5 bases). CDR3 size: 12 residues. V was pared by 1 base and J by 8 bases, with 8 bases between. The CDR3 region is CASSLVREGYTF. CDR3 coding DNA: TGTGCCAGCAGTTTAGTCAGGGAGGGCTACACCTTC.

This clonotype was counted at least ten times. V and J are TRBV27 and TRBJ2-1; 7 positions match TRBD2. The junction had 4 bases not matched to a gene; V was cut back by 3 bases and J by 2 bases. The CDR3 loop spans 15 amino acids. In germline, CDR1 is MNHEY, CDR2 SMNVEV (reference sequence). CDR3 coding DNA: TGTGCCAGCAGTTTCGGGGGGAGCGCCTACAATGAGCAGTTCTTC. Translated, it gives CASSFGGSAYNEQFF.

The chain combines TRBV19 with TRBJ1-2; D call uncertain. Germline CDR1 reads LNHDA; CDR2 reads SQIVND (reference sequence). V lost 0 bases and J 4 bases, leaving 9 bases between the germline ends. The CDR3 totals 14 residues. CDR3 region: CASSIDLRVYGYTF. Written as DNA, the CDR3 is TGTGCCAGTAGTATAGATCTTCGGGTCTATGGCTACACCTTC. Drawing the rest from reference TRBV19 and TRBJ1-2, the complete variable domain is DGGITQSPKYLFRKEGQNVTLSCEQNLNHDAMYWYRQDPGQGLRLIYYSQIVNDFQKGDIAEGYSVSREKKESFPLTVTSAQKNPTAFYLCASSIDLRVYGYTFGSGTRLTVV.

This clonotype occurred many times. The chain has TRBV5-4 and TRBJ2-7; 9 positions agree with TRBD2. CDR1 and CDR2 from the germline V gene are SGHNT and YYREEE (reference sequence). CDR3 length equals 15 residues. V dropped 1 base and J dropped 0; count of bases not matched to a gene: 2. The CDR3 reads CASSLIAGASYEQYF. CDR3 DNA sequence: TGTGCCAGCAGCTTGATAGCGGGAGCCTCCTACGAGCAGTACTTC.

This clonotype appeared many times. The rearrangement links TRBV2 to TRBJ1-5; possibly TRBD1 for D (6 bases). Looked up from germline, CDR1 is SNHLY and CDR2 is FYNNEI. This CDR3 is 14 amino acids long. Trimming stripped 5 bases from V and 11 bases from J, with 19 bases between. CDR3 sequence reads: CASSQVGVGAAQHF. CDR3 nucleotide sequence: TGTGCCAGCAGTCAAGTTGGGGTGGGGGCAGCCCAGCATTTT. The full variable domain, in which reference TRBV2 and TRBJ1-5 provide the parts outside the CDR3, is EPEVTQTPSHQVTQMGQEVILRCVPISNHLYFYWYRQILGQKVEFLVSFYNNEISEKSEIFDDQFSVERPDGSNFTLKIRSTKLEDSAMYFCASSQVGVGAAQHFGDGTRLSIL.

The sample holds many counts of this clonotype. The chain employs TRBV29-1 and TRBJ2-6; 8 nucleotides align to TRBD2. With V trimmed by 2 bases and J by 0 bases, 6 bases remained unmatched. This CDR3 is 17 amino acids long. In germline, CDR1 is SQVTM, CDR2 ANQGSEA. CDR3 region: CSVESPGGYSGANVLTF. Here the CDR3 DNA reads TGCAGCGTTGAATCTCCGGGGGGGTACTCTGGGGCCAACGTCCTGACTTTC.

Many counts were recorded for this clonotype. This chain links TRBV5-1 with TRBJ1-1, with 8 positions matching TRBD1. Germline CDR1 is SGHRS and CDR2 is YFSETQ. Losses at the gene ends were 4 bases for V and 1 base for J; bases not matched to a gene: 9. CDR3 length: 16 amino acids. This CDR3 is CASSTGTGLRNTEAFF. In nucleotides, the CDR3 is TGCGCCAGCAGCACCGGGACAGGCCTTCGGAACACTGAAGCTTTCTTT.

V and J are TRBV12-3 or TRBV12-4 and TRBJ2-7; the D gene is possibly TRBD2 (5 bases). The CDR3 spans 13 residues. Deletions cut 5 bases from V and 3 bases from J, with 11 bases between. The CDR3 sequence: CASSAPSSYEQYF. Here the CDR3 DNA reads TGTGCCAGCAGTGCGCCTAGCAGCTACGAGCAGTACTTC.

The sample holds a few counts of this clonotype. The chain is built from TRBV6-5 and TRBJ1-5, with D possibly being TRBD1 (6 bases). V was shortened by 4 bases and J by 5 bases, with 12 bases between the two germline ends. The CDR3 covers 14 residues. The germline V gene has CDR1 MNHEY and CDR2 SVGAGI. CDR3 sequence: CASSSTGVDQPQHF. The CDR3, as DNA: TGTGCCAGCAGTTCGACAGGAGTTGATCAGCCCCAGCATTTT.

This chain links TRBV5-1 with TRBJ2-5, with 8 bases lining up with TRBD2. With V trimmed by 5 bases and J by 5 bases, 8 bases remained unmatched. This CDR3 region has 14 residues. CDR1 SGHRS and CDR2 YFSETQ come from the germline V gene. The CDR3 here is CASRPGGRLETQYF. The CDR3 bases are TGCGCCAGCAGACCGGGGGGGAGGTTGGAGACCCAGTACTTC. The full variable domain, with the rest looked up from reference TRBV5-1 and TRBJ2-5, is KAGVTQTPRYLIKTRGQQVTLSCSPISGHRSVSWYQQTPGQGLQFLFEYFSETQRNKGNFPGRFSGRQFSNSRSEMNVSTLELGDSALYLCASRPGGRLETQYFGPGTRLLVL.

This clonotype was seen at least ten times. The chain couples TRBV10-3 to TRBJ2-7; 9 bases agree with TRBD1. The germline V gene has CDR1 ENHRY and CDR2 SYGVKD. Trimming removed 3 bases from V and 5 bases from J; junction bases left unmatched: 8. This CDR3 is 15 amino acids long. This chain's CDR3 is CAISDPGQGSNEQYF. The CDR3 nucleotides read TGTGCCATCAGTGACCCGGGACAGGGATCGAACGAGCAGTACTTC.

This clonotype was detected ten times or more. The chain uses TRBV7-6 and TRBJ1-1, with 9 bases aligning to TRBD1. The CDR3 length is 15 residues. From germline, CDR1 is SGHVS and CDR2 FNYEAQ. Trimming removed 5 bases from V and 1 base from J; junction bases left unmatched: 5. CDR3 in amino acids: CASSPWTGENTEAFF. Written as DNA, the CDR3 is TGTGCCAGCAGCCCTTGGACAGGGGAGAACACTGAAGCTTTCTTT.

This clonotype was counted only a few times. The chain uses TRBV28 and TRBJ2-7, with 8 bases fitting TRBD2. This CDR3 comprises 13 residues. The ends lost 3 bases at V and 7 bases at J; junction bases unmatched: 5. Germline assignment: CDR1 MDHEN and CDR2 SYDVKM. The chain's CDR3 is CASSFGGRLEQYF. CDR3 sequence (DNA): TGTGCCAGCAGTTTCGGCGGGAGGTTGGAGCAGTACTTC.

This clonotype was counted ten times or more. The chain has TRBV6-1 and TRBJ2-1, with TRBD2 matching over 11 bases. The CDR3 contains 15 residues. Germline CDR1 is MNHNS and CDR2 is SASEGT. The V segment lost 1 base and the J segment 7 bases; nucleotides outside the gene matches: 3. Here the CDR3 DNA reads TGTGCCAGCAGTGAAGGGGTAGCGGGAGGGAATGAGCAGTTCTTC. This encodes CASSEGVAGGNEQFF.

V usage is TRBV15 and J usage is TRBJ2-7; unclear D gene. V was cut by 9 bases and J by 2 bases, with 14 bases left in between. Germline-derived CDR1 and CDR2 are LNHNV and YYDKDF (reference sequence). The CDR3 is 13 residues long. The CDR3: CATEIDGTYEQYF. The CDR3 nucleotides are TGTGCCACTGAAATAGACGGAACCTACGAGCAGTACTTC.

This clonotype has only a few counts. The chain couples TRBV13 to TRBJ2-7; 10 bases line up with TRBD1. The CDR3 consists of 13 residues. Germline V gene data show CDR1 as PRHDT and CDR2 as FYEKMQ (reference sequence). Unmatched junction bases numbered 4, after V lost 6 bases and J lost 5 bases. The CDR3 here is CASSRQGADEQYF. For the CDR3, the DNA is TGTGCCAGCAGTAGACAGGGGGCCGACGAGCAGTACTTC.

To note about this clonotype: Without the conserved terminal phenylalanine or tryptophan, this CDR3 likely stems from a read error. The CDR3 here is CASTDRMNTEAFL. The CDR3 DNA reads TGTGCCAGCACCGACAGAATGAACACTGAAGCTTTCCTT. This rearrangement joins TRBV7-9 to TRBJ1-1; tentative D call: TRBD1 (5 bases). The CDR3 totals 13 residues. Trimming pared 7 bases from V and 0 bases from J, leaving 9 bases between. Germline lookup yields CDR1 SEHNR and CDR2 FQNEAQ (reference sequence).

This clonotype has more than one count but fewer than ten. The CDR3 DNA reads TGTGCCAGCAACAGGGGCCAAAGTAGAGATGGCTACACCTTC. As protein: CASNRGQSRDGYTF. The chain recombines TRBV6-1 with TRBJ1-2, with 7 bases that match TRBD1. The junction had 11 bases not matched to a gene; V was cut back by 7 bases and J by 6 bases. Germline V gene data show CDR1 as MNHNS and CDR2 as SASEGT. The CDR3 sequence is 14 residues long.

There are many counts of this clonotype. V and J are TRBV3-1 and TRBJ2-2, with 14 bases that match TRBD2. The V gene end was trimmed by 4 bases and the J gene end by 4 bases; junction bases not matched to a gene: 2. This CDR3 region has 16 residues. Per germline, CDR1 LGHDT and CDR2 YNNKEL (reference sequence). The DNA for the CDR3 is TGTGCCAGCAGCCTCGGACTAGCGGGAGGCACCGGGGAGCTGTTTTTT. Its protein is CASSLGLAGGTGELFF. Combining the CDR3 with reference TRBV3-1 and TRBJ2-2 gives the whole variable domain DTAVSQTPKYLVTQMGNDKSIKCEQNLGHDTMYWYKQDSKKFLKIMFSYNNKELIINETVPNRFSPKSPDKAHLNLHINSLELGDSAVYFCASSLGLAGGTGELFFGEGSRLTVL.

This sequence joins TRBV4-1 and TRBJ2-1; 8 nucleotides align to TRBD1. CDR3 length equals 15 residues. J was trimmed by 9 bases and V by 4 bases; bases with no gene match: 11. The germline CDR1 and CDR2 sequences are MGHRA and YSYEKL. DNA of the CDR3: TGCGCCAGCAGCCCAAGGACAGGGAGCTCCGGTGAGCAGTTCTTC. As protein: CASSPRTGSSGEQFF.

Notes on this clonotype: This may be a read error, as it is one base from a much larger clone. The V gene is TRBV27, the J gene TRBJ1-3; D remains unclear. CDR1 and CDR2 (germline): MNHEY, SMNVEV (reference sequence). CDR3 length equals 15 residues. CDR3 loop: CASSLSAGSGNTTYF. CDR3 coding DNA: TGTGCCAGCAGTTTATCCGCCGGATCTGGAAACACCACATATTTT.

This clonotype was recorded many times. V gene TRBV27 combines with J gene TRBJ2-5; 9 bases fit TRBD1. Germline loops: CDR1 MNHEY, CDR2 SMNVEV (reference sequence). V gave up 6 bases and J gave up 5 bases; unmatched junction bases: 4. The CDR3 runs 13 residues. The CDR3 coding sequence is TGTGCCAGCAGCACAGGGGGCCGGGAGACCCAGTACTTC. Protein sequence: CASSTGGRETQYF.

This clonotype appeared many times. In DNA form, the CDR3 reads TGTGCCAGCAGTTTCGAGGGGAATACTGAAGCTTTCTTT. Translated: CASSFEGNTEAFF. The chain links TRBV28 to TRBJ1-1; D is perhaps TRBD1 (5 bases). CDR1 and CDR2 (germline): MDHEN, SYDVKM. The ends were cut back, 3 bases at V and 5 bases at J, with 10 bases in the middle. This CDR3 has 13 residues. The variable domain in full, with the rest retrieved from reference TRBV28 and TRBJ1-1, is DVKVTQSSRYLVKRTGEKVFLECVQDMDHENMFWYRQDPGLGLRLIYFSYDVKMKEKGDIPEGYSVSREKKERFSLILESASTNQTSMYLCASSFEGNTEAFFGQGTRLTVV.

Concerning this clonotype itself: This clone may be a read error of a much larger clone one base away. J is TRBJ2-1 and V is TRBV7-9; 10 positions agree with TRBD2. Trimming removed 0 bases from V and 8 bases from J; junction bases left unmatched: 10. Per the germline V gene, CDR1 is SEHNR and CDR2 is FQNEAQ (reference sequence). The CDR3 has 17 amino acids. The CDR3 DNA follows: TGTGCCAGCAGCTTAGCCCCTCATAGCGGGAGGATGTATGAGCAGTTCTTC. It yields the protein CASSLAPHSGRMYEQFF.

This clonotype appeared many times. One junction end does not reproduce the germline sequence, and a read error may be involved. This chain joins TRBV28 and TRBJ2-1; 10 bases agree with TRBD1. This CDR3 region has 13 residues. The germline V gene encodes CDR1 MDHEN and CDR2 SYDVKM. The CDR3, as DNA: TGTGCCAGCAGACCAGAGGGGACAGGGGAGCCCCTCTTC. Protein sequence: CASRPEGTGEPLF.

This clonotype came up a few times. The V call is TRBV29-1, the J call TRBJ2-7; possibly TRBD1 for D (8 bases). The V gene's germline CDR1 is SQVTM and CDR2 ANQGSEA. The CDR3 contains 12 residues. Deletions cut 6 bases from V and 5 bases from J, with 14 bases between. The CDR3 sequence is CSVKQGGDEQYF. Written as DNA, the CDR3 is TGCAGCGTAAAACAGGGGGGGGACGAGCAGTACTTC.